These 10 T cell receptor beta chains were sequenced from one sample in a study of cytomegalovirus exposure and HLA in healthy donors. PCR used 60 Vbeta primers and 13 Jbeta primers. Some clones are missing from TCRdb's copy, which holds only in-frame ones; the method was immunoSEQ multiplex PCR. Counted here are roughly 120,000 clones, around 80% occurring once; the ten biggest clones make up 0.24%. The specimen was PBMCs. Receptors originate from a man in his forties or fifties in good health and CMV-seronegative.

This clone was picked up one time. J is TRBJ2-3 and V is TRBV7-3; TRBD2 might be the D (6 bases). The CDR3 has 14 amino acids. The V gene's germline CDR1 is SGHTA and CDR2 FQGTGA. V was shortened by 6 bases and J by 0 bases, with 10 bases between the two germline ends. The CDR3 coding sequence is TGTGCCAGCAGTCCGGGAGCTAGCACAGATACGCAGTATTTT. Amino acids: CASSPGASTDTQYF.

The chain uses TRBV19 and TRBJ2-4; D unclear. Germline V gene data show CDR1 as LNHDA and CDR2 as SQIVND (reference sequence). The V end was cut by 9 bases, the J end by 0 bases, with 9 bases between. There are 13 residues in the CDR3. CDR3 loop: CASVNLAKNIQYF. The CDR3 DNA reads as TGTGCCAGCGTGAACTTAGCCAAAAACATTCAGTACTTC.

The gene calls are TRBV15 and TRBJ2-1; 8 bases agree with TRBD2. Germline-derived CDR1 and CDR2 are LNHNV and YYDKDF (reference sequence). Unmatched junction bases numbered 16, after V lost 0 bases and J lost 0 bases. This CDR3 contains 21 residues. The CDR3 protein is CATSREGGRGGTFSSYNEQFF. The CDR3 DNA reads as TGTGCCACCAGCAGAGAGGGAGGGCGCGGGGGGACCTTTAGCTCCTACAATGAGCAGTTCTTC.

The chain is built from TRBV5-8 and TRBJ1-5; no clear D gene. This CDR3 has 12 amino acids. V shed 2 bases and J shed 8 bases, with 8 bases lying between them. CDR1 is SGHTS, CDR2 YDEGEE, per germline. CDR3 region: CASSLLLKPQHF. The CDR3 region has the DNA TGTGCCAGCAGCTTACTATTGAAGCCCCAGCATTTT.

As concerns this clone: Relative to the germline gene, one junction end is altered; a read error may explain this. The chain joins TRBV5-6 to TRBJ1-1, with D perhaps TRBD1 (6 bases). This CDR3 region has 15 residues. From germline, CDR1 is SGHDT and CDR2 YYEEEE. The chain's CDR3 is CVSSPIGTQGTEAFF. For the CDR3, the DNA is TGTGTCAGCAGCCCGATAGGGACCCAGGGGACTGAAGCTTTCTTT.

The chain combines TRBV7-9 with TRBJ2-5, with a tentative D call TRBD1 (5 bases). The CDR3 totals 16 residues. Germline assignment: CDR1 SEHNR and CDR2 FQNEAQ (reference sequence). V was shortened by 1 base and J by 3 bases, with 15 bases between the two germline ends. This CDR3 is CASSLEGQGKEETQYF. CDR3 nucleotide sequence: TGTGCCAGCAGCTTAGAGGGCCAGGGTAAGGAAGAGACCCAGTACTTC.

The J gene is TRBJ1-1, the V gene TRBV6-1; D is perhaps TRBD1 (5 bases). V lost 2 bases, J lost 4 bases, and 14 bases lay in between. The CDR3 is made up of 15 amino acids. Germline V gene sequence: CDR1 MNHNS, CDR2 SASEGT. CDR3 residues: CASSEFQGKGTEAFF. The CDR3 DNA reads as TGTGCCAGCAGTGAATTTCAGGGAAAGGGCACTGAAGCTTTCTTT.

This CDR3 reads CASSYDPTGLVGYTF. The CDR3 nucleotides are TGTGCCAGCAGTTACGATCCGACAGGGTTAGTAGGCTACACCTTC. The V gene is TRBV6-5, the J gene TRBJ1-2, with 7 nucleotides matching TRBD1. The CDR3 length is 15 residues. Germline loops: CDR1 MNHEY, CDR2 SVGAGI. The ends lost 2 bases at V and 8 bases at J; junction bases unmatched: 11.

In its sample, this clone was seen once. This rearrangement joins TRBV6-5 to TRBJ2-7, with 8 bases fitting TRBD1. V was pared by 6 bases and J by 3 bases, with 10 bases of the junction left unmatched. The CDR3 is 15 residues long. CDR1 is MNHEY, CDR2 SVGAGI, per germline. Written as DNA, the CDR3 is TGTGCCAGCAGCGCCGGCAGGGGGCAGTTCTACGAGCAGTACTTC. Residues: CASSAGRGQFYEQYF.

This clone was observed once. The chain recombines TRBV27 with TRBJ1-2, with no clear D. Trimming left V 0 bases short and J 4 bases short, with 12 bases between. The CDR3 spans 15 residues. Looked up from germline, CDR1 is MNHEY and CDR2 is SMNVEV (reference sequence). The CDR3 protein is CASSLSRAETYGYTF. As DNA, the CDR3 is TGTGCCAGCAGTTTATCGCGGGCCGAGACCTATGGCTACACCTTC.